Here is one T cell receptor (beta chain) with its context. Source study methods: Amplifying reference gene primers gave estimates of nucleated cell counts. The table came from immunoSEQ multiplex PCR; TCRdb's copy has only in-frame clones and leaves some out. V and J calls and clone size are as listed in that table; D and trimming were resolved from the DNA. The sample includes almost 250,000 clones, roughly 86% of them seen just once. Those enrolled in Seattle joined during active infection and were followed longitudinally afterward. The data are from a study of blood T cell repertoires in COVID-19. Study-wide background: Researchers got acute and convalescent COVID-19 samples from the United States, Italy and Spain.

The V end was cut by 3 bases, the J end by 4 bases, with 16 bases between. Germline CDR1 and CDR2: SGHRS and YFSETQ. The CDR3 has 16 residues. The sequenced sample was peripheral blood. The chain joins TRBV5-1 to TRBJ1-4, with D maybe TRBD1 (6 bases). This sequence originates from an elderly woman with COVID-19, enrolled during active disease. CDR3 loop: CASSWTRSRGNEKLFF. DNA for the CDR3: TGCGCCAGCAGCTGGACACGGAGCAGGGGTAATGAAAAACTGTTTTTT.